This T cell receptor (beta chain) was sequenced for a study of blood T cell repertoires in COVID-19. On the study more broadly: Material from acute and convalescent COVID-19 was sourced from the United States, Italy and Spain.

The CDR3 runs to 12 residues. The germline V gene has CDR1 LNHDA and CDR2 SQIVND (reference sequence). The V end was cut by 6 bases, the J end by 5 bases, with 7 bases between. Sequenced by immunoSEQ multiplex PCR; TCRdb stores in-frame clones only, minus some. The sample has some 300,000 clones; just under 90% are singletons. Patients from Seattle were sampled longitudinally, starting during active infection. The specimen was peripheral blood. This sequence was found in a woman aged 45-65 years with COVID-19, enrolled during active disease. The chain uses TRBV19 and TRBJ2-2; the D is unclear. CDR3 in DNA: TGTGCCAGTAGCGCCGGGACCGGGGAGCTGTTTTTT. It specifies CASSAGTGELFF.